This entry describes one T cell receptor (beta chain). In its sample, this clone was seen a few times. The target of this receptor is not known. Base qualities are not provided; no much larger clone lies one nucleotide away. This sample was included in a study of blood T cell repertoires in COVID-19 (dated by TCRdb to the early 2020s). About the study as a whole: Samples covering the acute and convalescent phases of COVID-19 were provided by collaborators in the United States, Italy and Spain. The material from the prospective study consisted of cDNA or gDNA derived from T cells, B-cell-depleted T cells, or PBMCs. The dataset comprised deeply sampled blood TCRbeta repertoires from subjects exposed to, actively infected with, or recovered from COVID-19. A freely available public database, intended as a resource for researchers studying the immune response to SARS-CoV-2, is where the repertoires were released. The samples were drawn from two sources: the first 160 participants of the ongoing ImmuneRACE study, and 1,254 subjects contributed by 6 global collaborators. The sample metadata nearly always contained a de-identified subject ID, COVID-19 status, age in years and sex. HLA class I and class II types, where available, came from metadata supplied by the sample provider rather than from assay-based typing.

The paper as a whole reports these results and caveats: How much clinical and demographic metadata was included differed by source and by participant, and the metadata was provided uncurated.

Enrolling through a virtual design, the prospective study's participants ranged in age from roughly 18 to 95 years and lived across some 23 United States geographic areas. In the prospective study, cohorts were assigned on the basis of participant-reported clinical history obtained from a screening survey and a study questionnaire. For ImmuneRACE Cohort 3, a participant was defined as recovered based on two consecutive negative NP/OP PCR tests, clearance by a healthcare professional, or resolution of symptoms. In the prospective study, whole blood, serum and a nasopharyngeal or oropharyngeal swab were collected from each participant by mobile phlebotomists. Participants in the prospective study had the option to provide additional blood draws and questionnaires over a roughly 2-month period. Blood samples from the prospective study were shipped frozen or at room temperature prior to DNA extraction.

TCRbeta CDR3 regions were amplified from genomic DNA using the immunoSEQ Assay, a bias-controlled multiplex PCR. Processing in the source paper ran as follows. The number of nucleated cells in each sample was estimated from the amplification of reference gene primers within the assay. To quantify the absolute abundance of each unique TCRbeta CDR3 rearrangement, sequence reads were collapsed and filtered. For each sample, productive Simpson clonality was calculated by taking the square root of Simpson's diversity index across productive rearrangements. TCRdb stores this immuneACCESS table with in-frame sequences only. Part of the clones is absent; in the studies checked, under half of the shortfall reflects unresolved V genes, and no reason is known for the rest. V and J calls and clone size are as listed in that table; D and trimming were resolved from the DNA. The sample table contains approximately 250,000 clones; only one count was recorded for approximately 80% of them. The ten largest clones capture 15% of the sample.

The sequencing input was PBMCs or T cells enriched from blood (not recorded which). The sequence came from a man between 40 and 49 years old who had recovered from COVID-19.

Here the CDR3 is given as CATSRARRDEQYF. The nucleotide sequence is given as TGTGCCACCAGCAGAGCCAGGCGGGACGAGCAGTACTTC. The sequence is built from TRBV15 and TRBJ2-7; the D gene is perhaps TRBD2, on 5 matching bases. The CDR3 sequence holds 13 residues, the cysteine and phenylalanine included. This entry keeps only the CDR3 DNA: 39 bases, framed from base 1. The germline V gene (reference sequence) gives CDR1 as LNHNV and CDR2 as YYDKDF. The junction shows trimming of 1 base on V and 5 bases on J, plus 9 bases between the germline ends.